The T cell receptor beta chain described here comes from a study of graft-versus-host responses after intestinal transplantation. Overall study context: Transplantation in recipients was multivisceral, liver-intestinal, or isolated intestinal. Recipients uniformly received anti-thymocyte globulin induction, followed by tacrolimus and steroids for roughly three years.

V was cut by 2 bases and J by 1 base, with 9 bases left in between. Germline V gene data show CDR1 as MGHDK and CDR2 as SYGVNS. This CDR3 has 14 amino acids. Study findings and constraints: Early HvG declines after transplant were associated with peak circulating GvH clone levels.

TCRdb keeps only in-frame clones here, not all; method: immunoSEQ multiplex PCR. The profile shows tens of thousands of clones, around 94% of them singletons. As regards this clone: What it binds is unknown.

This chain joins TRBV25-1 and TRBJ2-7; D could derive from TRBD1 or TRBD2 (5 bases each). Here the sequenced sample was PBMCs, taken 16 days after intestinal transplant. This receptor was obtained from a human patient who received an intestinal transplant, so some T cells may come from the graft donor. The CDR3 nucleotides are TGTGCCAGCAGTGAACAGGGACGTTCCTACGAGCAGTACTTC. Protein sequence: CASSEQGRSYEQYF.